What follows are 20 T cell receptor beta chains derived from one specimen sequenced in a study of T cell repertoires in cytomegalovirus infection. TCRdb ran MiXCR on the reads and lists one entry per CDR3 protein. Of fewer than 400,000 distinct CDR3 sequences listed, 15% to 20% are singletons. Sequencing input: PBMCs. The receptors originated from a human donor in good health (CMV status not recorded). Some clones in this sample may be carry-over from other donors' samples.

The chain uses TRBV5-1 and TRBJ1-1; TRBD1 agrees at 8 bases. The CDR3 has 13 amino acids. The germline CDR1 and CDR2 sequences are SGHRS and YFSETQ. Germline trimming cut 0 bases from V and 7 bases from J; bases unmatched to any gene: 2. The CDR3 region has the DNA TGCGCCAGCAGCTTGGACAGGGGGATTGAAGCTTTCTTT. It encodes CASSLDRGIEAFF.

The gene calls are TRBV7-2 and TRBJ1-3; the D is unclear. CDR3 length: 14 amino acids. V shed 5 bases and J shed 0 bases, with 8 bases lying between them. CDR1 and CDR2 (germline): SGHTA, FQGNSA. The CDR3 loop is CASSVRDSGNTIYF. The CDR3 nucleotides are TGTGCCAGCAGCGTCCGGGACTCTGGAAACACCATATATTTT.

This clonotype was observed at least ten times. The chain combines TRBV7-2 with TRBJ1-2; D may be TRBD1 (6 bases). Trimming removed 4 bases at V and 4 bases at J, with 13 bases between. The CDR3 is made up of 14 amino acids. CDR1 is SGHTA and CDR2 is FQGNSA in the germline V gene. CDR3 amino acids: CASSSQGNLYGYTF. The CDR3 coding sequence is TGTGCCAGCAGCTCTCAGGGGAACCTCTATGGCTACACCTTC.

There are many counts of this clonotype. The J gene is TRBJ2-5, the V gene TRBV7-2; D unresolved. This CDR3 is 13 amino acids long. The germline CDR1 and CDR2 sequences are SGHTA and FQGNSA. With 2 bases removed from V and 5 bases from J, the gap between germline ends came to 9 bases. This chain's CDR3 is CASSLSVRETQYF. DNA of the CDR3: TGTGCCAGCAGCTTATCGGTTAGGGAGACCCAGTACTTC.

The sample holds many counts of this clonotype. This chain connects TRBV7-2 to TRBJ1-6; TRBD1 matches at 8 bases. V gave up 2 bases and J gave up 8 bases; unmatched junction bases: 5. This CDR3 spans 15 amino acids. Germline CDR1 and CDR2: SGHTA and FQGNSA. CDR3 loop: CASSLSAGGDSPLHF. The CDR3 nucleotides read TGTGCCAGCAGCTTATCGGCAGGGGGCGATTCACCCCTCCACTTT.

This rearrangement joins TRBV28 to TRBJ1-6; D gene uncertain. This CDR3 spans 16 amino acids. Germline V gene lookup returns CDR1 MDHEN and CDR2 SYDVKM. Trimming shortened V by 5 bases and J by 6 bases, and 17 bases separated the two germline ends. The DNA of the CDR3 is TGTGCCAGCAGTCCTCAGACCCCATCCGGTAATTCACCCCTCCACTTT. It encodes CASSPQTPSGNSPLHF.

The J gene is TRBJ2-3, the V gene TRBV7-2; TRBD2 matches 10 bases. The CDR3 has 15 amino acids. Germline CDR1 is SGHTA and CDR2 is FQGNSA. V shed 1 base, J shed 5 bases, and the junction held 3 bases outside the gene matches. The CDR3 nucleotides are TGTGCCAGCAGCTTAGGTCCTAGCGGGGGAGATACGCAGTATTTT. It translates to CASSLGPSGGDTQYF.

This clonotype was counted only a few times. This chain connects TRBV20-1 to TRBJ2-5; 9 bases are shared with TRBD2. In germline, CDR1 is DFQATT, CDR2 SNEGSKA (reference sequence). This CDR3 is built from 14 residues. V dropped 0 bases and J dropped 6; count of bases not matched to a gene: 5. The CDR3 DNA sequence: TGCAGTGCTAGAGATAGCGGGGGCGACAAGACCCAGTACTTC. This gives the protein CSARDSGGDKTQYF.

This clonotype appeared many times. V and J are TRBV6-2 or TRBV6-3 and TRBJ1-5; a possible D gene is TRBD1 (5 bases). The CDR3 consists of 15 residues. V was clipped by 4 bases and J by 4 bases, with 14 bases between them. Germline loops: CDR1 MNHEY, CDR2 SVGEGT. The CDR3 spells CASSLWSGLNQPQHF. CDR3 DNA: TGTGCCAGCAGTTTATGGTCAGGGCTTAATCAGCCCCAGCATTTT.

The chain has TRBV20-1 and TRBJ2-7; 7 bases map to TRBD2. The length of the CDR3 is 13 residues. CDR1 is DFQATT, CDR2 SNEGSKA, per germline (reference sequence). Germline trimming cut 5 bases from V and 5 bases from J; bases unmatched to any gene: 9. The CDR3 here is CSAGGGGQDEQYF. As DNA, the CDR3 is TGCAGTGCTGGGGGGGGTGGCCAAGACGAGCAGTACTTC.

The chain joins TRBV10-3 to TRBJ2-5; TRBD2 might be the D (6 bases). CDR1 and CDR2 from the germline V gene are ENHRY and SYGVKD. The CDR3 spans 15 residues. The V end was cut by 2 bases, the J end by 2 bases, with 12 bases between. CDR3 loop: CAISEEGRRQETQYF. The CDR3, as DNA: TGTGCCATCAGTGAGGAAGGGAGGCGGCAAGAGACCCAGTACTTC.

This clonotype appeared many times. This rearrangement joins TRBV6-2 or TRBV6-3 to TRBJ2-1, with 7 positions matching TRBD2. The CDR3 runs to 17 residues. Germline lookup yields CDR1 MNHEY and CDR2 SVGEGT. Trimming took 6 bases from V and 6 from J; bases not matched to a gene: 17. CDR3 sequence: CASRQIPLGGRANEQFF. The CDR3 coding sequence is TGTGCCAGCAGACAAATACCGCTTGGGGGGAGGGCCAATGAGCAGTTCTTC.

The gene calls are TRBV19 and TRBJ2-4; D uncertain. This CDR3 has 14 amino acids. V was clipped by 4 bases and J by 7 bases, with 14 bases between them. Germline V gene data show CDR1 as LNHDA and CDR2 as SQIVND (reference sequence). CDR3 region: CASSSEEMGNIQYF. The DNA for the CDR3 is TGTGCCAGTAGTAGCGAAGAAATGGGGAACATTCAGTACTTC.

This clonotype was counted at least ten times. V and J are TRBV7-8 and TRBJ2-2; 7 bases align to TRBD2. Germline V gene data show CDR1 as SGHVS and CDR2 as FQNEAQ. V was pared by 5 bases and J by 5 bases, with 8 bases of the junction left unmatched. The CDR3 runs to 15 residues. CDR3 sequence (DNA): TGTGCCAGCAGCCCCATAGCGGGTAGTACCGGGGAGCTGTTTTTT. As protein: CASSPIAGSTGELFF.

This clonotype has a handful of counts. The chain employs TRBV20-1 and TRBJ1-4, with a weak D call TRBD1 (5 bases). The length of the CDR3 is 15 residues. The V gene lost 4 bases and the J gene lost 8 bases, with 20 bases spanning the gap. The germline V gene has CDR1 DFQATT and CDR2 SNEGSKA (reference sequence). The CDR3 DNA reads TGCAGTGCTACCGACCGGGAGGGGATAGAGGAAAAACTGTTTTTT. Protein product: CSATDREGIEEKLFF.

This clonotype was found a few times. The gene calls are TRBV6-2 or TRBV6-3 and TRBJ2-2; possible D gene TRBD1, 5 bases. The CDR3 loop spans 13 amino acids. Trimming removed 5 bases at V and 3 bases at J, with 7 bases between. CDR1 and CDR2 from the germline V gene are MNHEY and SVGEGT. The CDR3: CASSRQYTGELFF. DNA for the CDR3: TGTGCCAGCAGTCGACAGTACACCGGGGAGCTGTTTTTT.

This rearrangement joins TRBV20-1 to TRBJ1-5; D remains unclear. Germline CDR1 reads DFQATT; CDR2 reads SNEGSKA (reference sequence). CDR3 length: 14 residues. V lost 3 bases, J lost 0 bases, and 9 bases lay in between. The CDR3: CSASSGYSNQPQHF. The CDR3 coding sequence is TGCAGTGCTAGCTCCGGTTATAGCAATCAGCCCCAGCATTTT.

CDR3 bases: TGCAGTGCTCCAAGGGGGCTGGGTGGCTACACCTTC. It translates to CSAPRGLGGYTF. The chain carries TRBV20-1 and TRBJ1-2; 7 nucleotides align to TRBD1. CDR1 is DFQATT, CDR2 SNEGSKA, per germline (reference sequence). This CDR3 is 12 amino acids long. Trimming at V came to 5 bases and at J to 7 bases, leaving 7 bases not matched to a gene.

This clonotype was recorded many times. The chain links TRBV7-2 to TRBJ1-2, with D unclear. CDR3 length equals 13 residues. CDR1 is SGHTA and CDR2 is FQGNSA in the germline V gene. V lost 2 bases and J lost 5, with 9 bases in between. The CDR3 coding sequence is TGTGCCAGCAGCTTAACAGACGTTTATGGCTACACCTTC. This gives the protein CASSLTDVYGYTF.

The chain uses TRBV4-1 and TRBJ2-6; 10 bases line up with TRBD2. Looked up from germline, CDR1 is MGHRA and CDR2 is YSYEKL. V dropped 1 base and J dropped 4; count of bases not matched to a gene: 10. This CDR3 has 19 residues. The DNA of the CDR3 is TGCGCCAGCAGCCAAGTTAGCGGGGGGATCTCGATGGGGGCCAACGTCCTGACTTTC. Its protein is CASSQVSGGISMGANVLTF.